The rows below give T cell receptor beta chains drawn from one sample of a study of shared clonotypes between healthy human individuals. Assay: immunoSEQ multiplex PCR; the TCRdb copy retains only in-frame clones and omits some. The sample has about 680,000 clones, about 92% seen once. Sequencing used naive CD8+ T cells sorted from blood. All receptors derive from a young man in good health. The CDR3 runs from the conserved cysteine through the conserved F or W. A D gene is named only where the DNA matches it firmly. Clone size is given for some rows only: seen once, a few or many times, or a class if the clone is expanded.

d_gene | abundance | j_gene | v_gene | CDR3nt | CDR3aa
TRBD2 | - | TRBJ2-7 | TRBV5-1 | TGCGCCAGCAGCTTGGTTCGAGCGGGAGATCTCGAGCAGTACTTC | CASSLVRAGDLEQYF
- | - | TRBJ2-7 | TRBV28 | TGTGCCAGCAGTTTTGGGGGTGGCGGATACGAGCAGTACTTC | CASSFGGGGYEQYF
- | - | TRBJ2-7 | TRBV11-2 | TGTGCCAGCAGCCCCCTCCCCCTGGGCTCCTACGAGCAGTACTTC | CASSPLPLGSYEQYF
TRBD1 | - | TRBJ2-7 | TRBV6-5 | TGTGCCAGCAGTCCGACAGGGGGCGTAGAGTACTTC | CASSPTGGVEYF
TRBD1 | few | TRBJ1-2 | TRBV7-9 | TGTGCCAGCACCAATACGATGGACAGGGACTATGGCTACACCTTC | CASTNTMDRDYGYTF
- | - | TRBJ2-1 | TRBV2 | TGTGCCAGCAGTGATTACAATGAGCAGTTCTTC | CASSDYNEQFF
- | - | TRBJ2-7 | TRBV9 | TGTGCCAGCAGCGTGCTACTAGCTGGAGAGCAGTACTTC | CASSVLLAGEQYF
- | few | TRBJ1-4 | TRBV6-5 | TGTGCCAGCAGTTACATGGGACCGCGTGAAAAACTGTTTTTT | CASSYMGPREKLFF
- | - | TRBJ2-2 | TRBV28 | TGTGCCAGCAGTTTAAGAGCAACGAACACCGGGGAGCTGTTTTTT | CASSLRATNTGELFF
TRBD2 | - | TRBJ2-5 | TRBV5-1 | TGCGCCAGCAGTCTGACTAGCGGGAGTCAAGAGACCCAGTACTTC | CASSLTSGSQETQYF
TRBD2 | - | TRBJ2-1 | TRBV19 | TGTGCCAGTAGTAAAACGGGAGGGGGCTCCTACAATGAGCAGTTCTTC | CASSKTGGGSYNEQFF
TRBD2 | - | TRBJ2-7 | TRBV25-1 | TGTGCCAGCAGTGACCCGGTCTCTAGCGGATACGAGCAGTACTTC | CASSDPVSSGYEQYF
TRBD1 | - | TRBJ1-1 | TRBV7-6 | TGTGCCAGCAGCTCAGCAGGCGGGACAGGGATGGTTGACACTGAAGCTTTCTTT | CASSSAGGTGMVDTEAFF
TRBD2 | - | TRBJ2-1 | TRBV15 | TGTGCCACCAGCAGAACTAGCGGGGAGTATTTGTATAATGAGCAGTTCTTC | CATSRTSGEYLYNEQFF
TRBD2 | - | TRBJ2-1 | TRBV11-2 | TGTGCCAGCAGCTTAGATTCTCTCAGCGGGGGAACCTACAATGAGCAGTTCTTC | CASSLDSLSGGTYNEQFF
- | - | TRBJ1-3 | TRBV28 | TGTGCCAGCAGTTTATACGGCGGAAACACCATATATTTT | CASSLYGGNTIYF
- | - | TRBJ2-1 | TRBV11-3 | TGTGCCAGCAGCTTAGTCGGGAGTGCCTACAATGAGCAGTTCTTC | CASSLVGSAYNEQFF
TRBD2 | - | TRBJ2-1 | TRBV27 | TGTGCCAGCATCATGGGGGGACTAGGGTCGGGTGAGCAGTTCTTC | CASIMGGLGSGEQFF
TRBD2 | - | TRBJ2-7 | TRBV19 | TGTGCCAGCCGTCTAGCGGGAGACTACGAGCAGTACTTC | CASRLAGDYEQYF
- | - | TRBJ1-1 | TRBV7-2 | TGTGCCAGCAGCTTAAGTAATTCCCCTGAAGCTTTCTTT | CASSLSNSPEAFF
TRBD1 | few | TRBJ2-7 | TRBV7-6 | TGTGCCAGCAGCCAGCAACCGGGACAGGGATGGGACGAGCAGTACTTC | CASSQQPGQGWDEQYF
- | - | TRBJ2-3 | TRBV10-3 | TGTGCCATCAGTCACTCCCCAGATACGCAGTATTTT | CAISHSPDTQYF
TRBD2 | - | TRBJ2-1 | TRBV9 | TGTGCCAGCAGCCCCCCCCACGGGGGAGGGCCCAATGAGCAGTTCTTC | CASSPPHGGGPNEQFF
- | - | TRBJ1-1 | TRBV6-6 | TGTGCCAGCAGTTACTCGTATTCGGGGCTGGGCACTGAAGCTTTCTTT | CASSYSYSGLGTEAFF
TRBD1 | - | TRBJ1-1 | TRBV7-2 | TGTGCCAGCAGCTCGGGACAGATGAACACTGAAGCTTTCTTT | CASSSGQMNTEAFF
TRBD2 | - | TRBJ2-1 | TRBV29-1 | TGCAGCGGGAATTTAGCGGGAGGGGGGTATGAGCAGTTCTTC | CSGNLAGGGYEQFF
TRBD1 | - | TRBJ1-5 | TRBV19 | TGTGCCAGTAGTATCCCCCCCGACAGGGCCCGCAATCAGCCCCAGCATTTT | CASSIPPDRARNQPQHF
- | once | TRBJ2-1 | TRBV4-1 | TGCGCCAGCAGCGTAACCTACAATGAGCAGTTCTTC | CASSVTYNEQFF
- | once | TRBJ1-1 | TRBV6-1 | TGTGCCAGCAGTGATGGCAGGGTATGGGGCACTGAAGCTTTCTTT | CASSDGRVWGTEAFF
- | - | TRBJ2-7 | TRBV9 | TGTGCCAGCAGCGTATTCGATGACTACGAGCAGTACTTC | CASSVFDDYEQYF
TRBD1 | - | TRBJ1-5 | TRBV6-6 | TGTGCCAGCCGGACAGGGAATCAGCCCCAGCATTTT | CASRTGNQPQHF
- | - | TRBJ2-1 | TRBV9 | TGTGCCAGCAGCGTAGATTCCGAGCGGGTATACTACAATGAGCAGTTCTTC | CASSVDSERVYYNEQFF
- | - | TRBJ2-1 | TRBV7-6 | TGTGCCAGCAGCAAATACAATGAGCAGTTCTTC | CASSKYNEQFF
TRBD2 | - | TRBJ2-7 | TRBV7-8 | TGTGCCAGCAGCTTAGGAGCGGGAGGGCCCATCTACGAGCAGTACTTC | CASSLGAGGPIYEQYF
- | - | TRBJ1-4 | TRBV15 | TGTGCCACCAGCGATAGGGATCCGAAACTGTTTTTT | CATSDRDPKLFF
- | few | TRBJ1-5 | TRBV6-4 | TGTGCCAGCAGTGACAAGACAGTATGCAATCAGCCCCAGCATTTT | CASSDKTVCNQPQHF
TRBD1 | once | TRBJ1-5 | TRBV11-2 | TGTGCCAGCAGCCTACTGACAGGGGTCAATCAGCCCCAGCATTTT | CASSLLTGVNQPQHF
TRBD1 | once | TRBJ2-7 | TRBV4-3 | TGCGCCAGCAGCCAAGGTACAGGGGACTCCTACGAGCAGTACTTC | CASSQGTGDSYEQYF
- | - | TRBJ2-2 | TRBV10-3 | TGTGCCATCAGTGATCCTTTTACGGGTTGGCTGTTTTTT | CAISDPFTGWLFF
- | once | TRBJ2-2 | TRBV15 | TGTGCCACCGAGCAGCGGAGTACGAACACCGGGGAGCTGTTTTTT | CATEQRSTNTGELFF
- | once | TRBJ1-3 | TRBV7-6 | TGTGCCAGCAGCTTAGCCCCGGGGAGCTCTGGAAACACCATATATTTT | CASSLAPGSSGNTIYF
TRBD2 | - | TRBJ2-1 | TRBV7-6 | TGTGCCAGCAGCTTGGGCGGGAGGGCCCCGTATGAGCAGTTCTTC | CASSLGGRAPYEQFF
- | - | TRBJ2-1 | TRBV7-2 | TGTGCCAGCAGCTTGGGGTGGGCCGGGCCGAGTAATGAGCAGTTCTTC | CASSLGWAGPSNEQFF
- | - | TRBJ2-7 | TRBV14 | TGTGCCAGCAGTAAAGACCACTCTGCTGCCTACGAGCAGTACTTC | CASSKDHSAAYEQYF
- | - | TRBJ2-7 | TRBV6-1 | TGTGCCAGCAGCGAAACCTCCGTCTACGAGCAGTACTTC | CASSETSVYEQYF
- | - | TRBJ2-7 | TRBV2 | TGTGCCAGCGGGACTGAGGAGAGGTACGAGCAGTACTTC | CASGTEERYEQYF
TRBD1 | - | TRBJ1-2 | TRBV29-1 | TGCAGCGTTGCTACCGGGACAGAGCTTGGGTATGGCTACACCTTC | CSVATGTELGYGYTF
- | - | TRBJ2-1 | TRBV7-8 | TGTGCCAGCAGCCCACCAGGGGAGCAGTTCTTC | CASSPPGEQFF
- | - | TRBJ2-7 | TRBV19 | TGTGCCAGTAGTAATATATATGGCCCCGGGGGCAGTCTGTACGAGCAGTACTTC | CASSNIYGPGGSLYEQYF